Shown below are 28 T cell receptor beta chains from a single sample sequenced in a study of blood T cell repertoires in COVID-19. The assay was immunoSEQ multiplex PCR, and TCRdb's table has in-frame clones only and misses some. This table has fewer than 90,000 clones, roughly 86% appearing once. Sequenced input: peripheral blood. The receptors shown here come from a man aged 45-65 years with active or convalescent COVID-19.

This sequence joins TRBV19 and TRBJ2-1; 12 bases line up with TRBD2. Germline CDR1 is LNHDA and CDR2 is SQIVND (reference sequence). This CDR3 contains 15 residues. J gave up 4 bases and V 3 bases, and 1 base lay outside the gene matches. CDR3 DNA sequence: TGTGCCAGTAGTATTGGACTAGCGGGGTACAATGAGCAGTTCTTC. Protein sequence: CASSIGLAGYNEQFF.

The chain has TRBV24-1 and TRBJ1-5; possibly TRBD1 for D (5 bases). Germline-derived CDR1 and CDR2 are KGHDR and SFDVKD. The CDR3 is made up of 16 amino acids. Trimming pared 2 bases from V and 5 bases from J, leaving 15 bases between. The CDR3 loop reads CATSDWGRGGDQPQHF. DNA of the CDR3: TGTGCCACCAGTGATTGGGGAAGGGGCGGGGATCAGCCCCAGCATTTT.

This clone was seen more than once but under ten times. The chain joins TRBV3-1 (or the pseudogene TRBV3-2) to TRBJ1-3; the match to TRBD1 covers 8 bases. The trim removed 2 bases at V and 0 bases at J, leaving 3 bases unmatched. The CDR3 length is 16 residues. Per the germline V gene, CDR1 is LGHDT and CDR2 is YNNKEL (reference sequence). The CDR3 loop is CASSQNDRGSGNTIYF. The CDR3 coding sequence is TGTGCCAGCAGCCAAAATGACAGGGGCTCTGGAAACACCATATATTTT.

V and J are TRBV11-2 and TRBJ1-4; the D is unclear. V gave up 4 bases and J gave up 4 bases, with 10 bases separating them. Germline assignment: CDR1 SGHAT and CDR2 FQNNGV. The CDR3 length is 14 residues. The CDR3: CASSSRSLNEKLFF. As DNA, the CDR3 is TGTGCCAGCAGCTCCAGGTCGCTTAATGAAAAACTGTTTTTT.

The chain carries TRBV2 and TRBJ2-5; tentatively, D is TRBD1 (6 bases). V was trimmed by 6 bases and J by 2 bases, leaving 10 bases between them. There are 13 residues in the CDR3. Germline-derived CDR1 and CDR2 are SNHLY and FYNNEI. Here the CDR3 reads CASRITGQETQYF. The CDR3 DNA follows: TGTGCCAGCAGGATAACAGGGCAAGAGACCCAGTACTTC.

This chain links TRBV6-2 or TRBV6-3 with TRBJ2-7, with a weak D call TRBD2 (5 bases). CDR3 length: 14 residues. CDR1 MNHEY and CDR2 SVGEGT come from the germline V gene. The V end was cut by 2 bases, the J end by 4 bases, with 12 bases between. The CDR3 loop is CASSYEGSQYEQYV. The CDR3 nucleotides read TGTGCCAGCAGTTACGAGGGCAGCCAATACGAGCAGTACGTC.

J is TRBJ2-3 and V is TRBV24-1, with D tentatively TRBD2 (6 bases). V was pared by 5 bases and J by 0 bases, with 11 bases between. The CDR3 length is 15 residues. Germline CDR1 is KGHDR and CDR2 is SFDVKD. The CDR3 loop is CATSASRGSTDTQYF. The CDR3 DNA sequence: TGTGCCACCAGTGCCAGCCGGGGGAGCACAGATACGCAGTATTTT.

The chain recombines TRBV10-2 with TRBJ2-5, with D perhaps matching TRBD2 (6 bases). This CDR3 spans 14 amino acids. The V end lost 6 bases, the J end lost 0 bases, and 11 bases lay between the germline ends. CDR1 is WSHSY and CDR2 is SAAADI in the germline V gene. CDR3 sequence: CASRGGLYQETQYF. The DNA for the CDR3 is TGCGCCAGCAGGGGGGGTCTGTACCAAGAGACCCAGTACTTC.

The rearrangement joins TRBV2 to TRBJ2-5; a possible D gene is TRBD2 (5 bases). CDR1 and CDR2 (germline): SNHLY, FYNNEI. The germline V and J ends were trimmed by 7 bases and 5 bases, with 14 bases remaining between them. The length of the CDR3 is 13 residues. This chain's CDR3 is CASTLDFSETQYF. The CDR3 DNA reads TGTGCCAGCACCCTGGACTTTTCGGAGACCCAGTACTTC. The variable domain in full, with the rest retrieved from reference TRBV2 and TRBJ2-5, is EPEVTQTPSHQVTQMGQEVILRCVPISNHLYFYWYRQILGQKVEFLVSFYNNEISEKSEIFDDQFSVERPDGSNFTLKIRSTKLEDSAMYFCASTLDFSETQYFGPGTRLLVL.

The chain uses TRBV11-2 and TRBJ2-1; 7 nucleotides line up with TRBD2. CDR3 size: 17 residues. CDR1 and CDR2 (germline): SGHAT, FQNNGV. V dropped 5 bases and J dropped 9; count of bases not matched to a gene: 19. The CDR3 is CASSQKLTSGVPAEQFF. For the CDR3, the DNA is TGTGCCAGCAGCCAGAAACTGACAAGCGGGGTTCCGGCTGAGCAGTTCTTC.

The chain is built from TRBV28 and TRBJ1-4; 7 bases are a match to TRBD1. V dropped 6 bases and J dropped 4; count of bases not matched to a gene: 14. The length of the CDR3 is 17 residues. The V gene's germline CDR1 is MDHEN and CDR2 SYDVKM. The CDR3 DNA follows: TGTGCCAGCAGCCCAGAAATGGACAGGAGAGGTAATGAAAAACTGTTTTTT. Translating gives CASSPEMDRRGNEKLFF.

For this clone: Relative to the germline gene, one junction end is altered; a read error may explain this. DNA of the CDR3: TGTGTCAGCAGTCCGTCACGACTCGAAAGCTCCTACAATGAGCAGTTCTTC. Translation: CVSSPSRLESSYNEQFF. The chain uses TRBV28 and TRBJ2-1, with D hard to call. Germline CDR1 MDHEN, CDR2 SYDVKM. The CDR3 extends over 17 amino acids.

In DNA, the CDR3 is TGTGCCAGCAGTGAACTCGCTAGTCTTGGCCGCGGCGAGACCCAGTACTTC. Protein: CASSELASLGRGETQYF. The V and J genes are TRBV2 and TRBJ2-5, with D uncertain. Germline V CDR1 and CDR2: SNHLY, FYNNEI. V lost 2 bases to trimming and J lost 5 bases, with 21 bases between them. CDR3 size: 17 residues.

V gene TRBV29-1 combines with J gene TRBJ1-1; 9 bases fit TRBD1. Germline loops: CDR1 SQVTM, CDR2 ANQGSEA. This CDR3 spans 13 amino acids. With 7 bases clipped from V and 4 bases from J, the junction kept 7 bases outside the gene matches. This CDR3 reads CSALGQGGTEAFF. CDR3 DNA: TGCAGCGCTTTGGGACAGGGAGGCACTGAAGCTTTCTTT.

The chain employs TRBV10-3 and TRBJ1-5; D perhaps matches TRBD1 (5 bases). The V gene lost 4 bases and the J gene lost 5 bases, with 9 bases spanning the gap. Germline-derived CDR1 and CDR2 are ENHRY and SYGVKD. The CDR3 consists of 13 residues. CDR3 residues: CAISAGGDQPQHF. In DNA, the CDR3 is TGTGCCATCAGTGCTGGGGGGGATCAGCCCCAGCATTTT.

This chain connects TRBV6-5 to TRBJ2-5; perhaps TRBD1 as D (6 bases). Trimming cost V 8 bases and J 2 bases, with 15 bases left between them. The CDR3 sequence is 14 residues long. Germline values: CDR1 MNHEY, CDR2 SVGAGI. The CDR3 DNA is TGTGCCAGCGCTAATTACAGGGAACAAGAGACCCAGTACTTC. The encoded protein is CASANYREQETQYF.

This clone was seen only once. The V and J genes are TRBV3-1 (or the pseudogene TRBV3-2) and TRBJ1-4; weak D call: TRBD1 (6 bases). The CDR3 covers 14 residues. The V gene lost 4 bases and the J gene lost 7 bases, with 13 bases spanning the gap. The germline V gene has CDR1 LGHDT and CDR2 YNNKEL (reference sequence). CDR3 loop: CASSRGTGIEKLFF. The CDR3 DNA is TGTGCCAGCAGCCGCGGAACAGGGATTGAAAAACTGTTTTTT.

The V and J genes are TRBV18 and TRBJ1-1, with 11 bases aligning to TRBD1. The CDR3 contains 15 residues. V shed 2 bases, J shed 4 bases, and the junction held 3 bases outside the gene matches. Germline CDR1 is KGHSH and CDR2 is LQKENI. The CDR3 nucleotides read TGTGCCAGCTCACCAGGGACAGGGGGGAGCACTGAAGCTTTCTTT. Protein product: CASSPGTGGSTEAFF.

The chain couples TRBV6-5 to TRBJ1-5; perhaps TRBD1 as D (5 bases). V lost 7 bases and J 8 bases, leaving 18 bases between the germline ends. Germline-derived CDR1 and CDR2 are MNHEY and SVGAGI. This CDR3 is built from 14 residues. The CDR3, as DNA: TGTGCCAGCACCGCCGGGGCCGGGGGTAAGCCCCAGCATTTT. Its translation: CASTAGAGGKPQHF.

This clone was recorded only once. Written as DNA, the CDR3 is TGTGCCAGCGCCCTCAGGGGGCGAAACTATGGCTACACCTTC. It translates to CASALRGRNYGYTF. This chain connects TRBV2 to TRBJ1-2; 8 nucleotides agree with TRBD1. V gave up 8 bases and J gave up 2 bases; unmatched junction bases: 7. Germline V gene data show CDR1 as SNHLY and CDR2 as FYNNEI. CDR3 length: 14 residues.

The chain combines TRBV19 with TRBJ1-2; 7 positions agree with TRBD1. V shed 2 bases and J 2 bases; nucleotides not matched to a gene: 2. The CDR3 consists of 14 residues. CDR1 LNHDA and CDR2 SQIVND come from the germline V gene (reference sequence). CDR3 in DNA: TGTGCCAGTAGTATATCAGGGGGGAACTATGGCTACACCTTC. Its protein product is CASSISGGNYGYTF.

The V gene is TRBV7-9, the J gene TRBJ2-1; D unclear. This CDR3 comprises 13 residues. Germline CDR1 is SEHNR and CDR2 is FQNEAQ (reference sequence). V lost 1 base and J 9 bases, leaving 10 bases between the germline ends. CDR3 region: CASSLGEAREQFF. The CDR3, as DNA: TGTGCCAGCAGCTTAGGAGAAGCCCGTGAGCAGTTCTTC.

The CDR3 here is CASSPDRGISHSTGELFF. For the CDR3, the DNA is TGTGCCAGCAGCCCCGACAGGGGAATAAGCCATAGCACCGGGGAGCTGTTTTTT. The genes are TRBV6-2 or TRBV6-3 and TRBJ2-2, with 8 bases fitting TRBD1. This CDR3 has 18 residues. CDR1 and CDR2 (germline): MNHEY, SVGEGT. V was clipped by 6 bases and J by 4 bases; unmatched bases: 16.

This clone appeared a single time. V is TRBV5-6 and J is TRBJ1-1, with D tentatively TRBD1 (6 bases). Per the germline V gene, CDR1 is SGHDT and CDR2 is YYEEEE. V was shortened by 2 bases and J by 6 bases, with 14 bases between the two germline ends. The CDR3 length is 14 residues. Written as DNA, the CDR3 is TGTGCCAGCAGCTTTCGGGGGGCGCCGGCTGAAGCTTTCTTT. This sequence encodes CASSFRGAPAEAFF.

This clone was seen only once. The chain employs TRBV27 and TRBJ2-1; D not certain. CDR1 and CDR2 (germline): MNHEY, SMNVEV (reference sequence). V was pared by 2 bases and J by 0 bases, with 11 bases between. The CDR3 consists of 16 residues. CDR3 sequence (DNA): TGTGCCAGCAGTTTAGGCGGCCGGAGCTCCTACAATGAGCAGTTCTTC. The encoded protein is CASSLGGRSSYNEQFF.

J is TRBJ2-5 and V is TRBV19, with 9 bases fitting TRBD1. Germline CDR1 reads LNHDA; CDR2 reads SQIVND (reference sequence). Trimming at V came to 5 bases and at J to 5 bases, leaving 12 bases not matched to a gene. The CDR3 covers 16 residues. CDR3 sequence: CASSLSPGQGIETQYF. For the CDR3, the DNA is TGTGCCAGTAGTCTCTCACCGGGACAGGGAATCGAGACCCAGTACTTC.

The count of this clone is one. The chain carries TRBV5-4 and TRBJ2-5, with a tentative D call TRBD1 (6 bases). This CDR3 contains 14 residues. CDR1 SGHNT and CDR2 YYREEE come from the germline V gene (reference sequence). The V end lost 0 bases, the J end lost 1 base, and 7 bases lay between the germline ends. In DNA, the CDR3 is TGTGCCAGCAGCTTGGGGGACATCCAAGAGACCCAGTACTTC. Protein sequence: CASSLGDIQETQYF.

The rearrangement uses TRBV6-5 and TRBJ2-2; D is perhaps TRBD1 (6 bases). Per the germline V gene, CDR1 is MNHEY and CDR2 is SVGAGI. V was shortened by 0 bases and J by 6 bases, with 11 bases between the two germline ends. This CDR3 comprises 15 residues. This CDR3 is CASSYSKGVPGELFF. CDR3 sequence (DNA): TGTGCCAGCAGTTACTCGAAGGGGGTTCCCGGGGAGCTGTTTTTT.